Following are 30 T cell receptor beta chains from one sample sequenced in a study of CD8+CD57+ T cells in acquired aplastic anemia. CDR3 and TCR beta VDJ profiling relied on genomic DNA as the template. TCRdb itself ran the reads through MiXCR, one entry per CDR3 protein. This table holds about 470,000 distinct CDR3 sequences, around 30% found once. By flow cytometry, patients selected for sequencing had shown an expansion of CD8+CD57+ cells. The sequenced material came from sorted CD4+, CD8+, or CD8+CD57+ T cells (not recorded which) from PBMCs. These receptors came from a human donor with aplastic anemia.

This clonotype showed up many times. The CDR3 nucleotides read TGTGCCAGCAGCTTAAGGGACGGGGCCCACGAGCAGTACTTC. Its protein product is CASSLRDGAHEQYF. This sequence joins TRBV7-2 and TRBJ2-7; D is perhaps TRBD1 or TRBD2 (5 bases each). CDR3 length: 14 amino acids. The V and J ends lost 2 bases and 5 bases respectively, with 13 bases between them. Looked up from germline, CDR1 is SGHTA and CDR2 is FQGNSA.

The V call is TRBV9, the J call TRBJ2-5; TRBD2 aligns across 12 bases. This CDR3 region has 20 residues. Germline CDR1 and CDR2: SGDLS and YYNGEE. V shed 1 base, J shed 2 bases, and the junction held 15 bases outside the gene matches. This CDR3 reads CASSVPRMLAGGEGQETQYF. CDR3 DNA: TGTGCCAGCAGCGTACCCCGGATGCTAGCGGGAGGGGAAGGGCAAGAGACCCAGTACTTC.

This clonotype came up a few times. This chain links TRBV20-1 with TRBJ2-3, with 7 nucleotides matching TRBD2. Germline loops: CDR1 DFQATT, CDR2 SNEGSKA (reference sequence). After removal of 6 bases from V and 4 bases from J, the junction contained 7 bases not matched to a gene. The CDR3 spans 13 residues. In DNA form, the CDR3 reads TGCAGTGCCTCATTAGCGGGCCCAGATACGCAGTATTTT. Translating gives CSASLAGPDTQYF.

This clonotype appeared a few times. J is TRBJ2-7 and V is TRBV4-3, with D unresolved. The CDR3 is made up of 15 amino acids. Per the germline V gene, CDR1 is LGHNA and CDR2 is YSLEER. The germline V and J ends were trimmed by 3 bases and 1 base, with 13 bases remaining between them. The DNA of the CDR3 is TGCGCCAGCAGCCACTCCGAGACGGCTTCCTACGAGCAGTACTTC. Translation: CASSHSETASYEQYF.

The chain has TRBV15 and TRBJ1-5; no clear D. This CDR3 spans 16 amino acids. Looked up from germline, CDR1 is LNHNV and CDR2 is YYDKDF (reference sequence). V was cut by 1 base and J by 5 bases, with 15 bases left in between. CDR3 nucleotide sequence: TGTGCCACCAGCAGAGGCGTTAGAGGGTTCGATCAGCCCCAGCATTTT. It translates to CATSRGVRGFDQPQHF.

The chain employs TRBV11-2 and TRBJ1-1; tentatively, D is TRBD1 (5 bases). This CDR3 has 15 residues. Trimming stripped 0 bases from V and 4 bases from J, with 12 bases between. Per the germline V gene, CDR1 is SGHAT and CDR2 is FQNNGV. CDR3 in DNA: TGTGCCAGCAGCTTAGACAGGGACTCCGGCACTGAAGCTTTCTTT. As protein: CASSLDRDSGTEAFF.

This clonotype has more than one count but fewer than ten. This chain uses TRBV10-3 with TRBJ2-7; D might be TRBD1 (6 bases). Germline values: CDR1 ENHRY, CDR2 SYGVKD. V dropped 7 bases and J dropped 0 bases, with 16 bases sitting between them. The CDR3 runs to 15 residues. CDR3 amino acids: CAINRQAHSSYEQYF. The CDR3 nucleotides read TGTGCCATCAATCGACAGGCCCATTCCTCCTACGAGCAGTACTTC.

The chain carries TRBV4-1 and TRBJ2-1, with 9 bases lining up with TRBD2. The germline V gene encodes CDR1 MGHRA and CDR2 YSYEKL. V was clipped by 3 bases and J by 3 bases; unmatched bases: 3. The CDR3 extends over 15 amino acids. CDR3 DNA: TGCGCCAGCAGCCACCGACTAGCGGACTACAATGAGCAGTTCTTC. This gives the protein CASSHRLADYNEQFF.

About this clonotype: At one of its ends the junction is not consistent with the germline gene, which may arise from a read error. The chain combines TRBV14 with TRBJ1-1; D ambiguous. Per germline, CDR1 SGHDN and CDR2 FVKESK. The CDR3 runs 14 residues. This chain's CDR3 is CANSQGQKNTEAFF. CDR3 in DNA: TGTGCCAACAGCCAAGGTCAGAAGAACACTGAAGCTTTCTTT.

This clonotype has only a few counts. This could be a read error, since a much larger clone is one nucleotide away. This chain connects TRBV2 to TRBJ1-1; D call uncertain. This CDR3 comprises 13 residues. Germline CDR1 SNHLY, CDR2 FYNNEI. The V and J ends lost 4 bases and 1 base respectively, with 7 bases between them. The CDR3, as DNA: TGTGCCAGCAGTGGTTACAGGAACACTGAAGCTTTCTTT. It is translated as CASSGYRNTEAFF.

This chain connects TRBV7-3 to TRBJ2-2; 7 bases align to TRBD2. From germline, CDR1 is SGHTA and CDR2 FQGTGA. J gave up 4 bases and V 5 bases, and 7 bases lay outside the gene matches. This CDR3 comprises 15 residues. CDR3 coding DNA: TGTGCCAGCAGCCAAAGGACTAGGGGCACCGGGGAGCTGTTTTTT. Translation: CASSQRTRGTGELFF. The full variable domain, its missing parts supplied by reference TRBV7-3 and TRBJ2-2, is GAGVSQTPSNKVTEKGKYVELRCDPISGHTALYWYRQSLGQGPEFLIYFQGTGAADDSGLPNDRFFAVRPEGSVSTLKIQRTERGDSAVYLCASSQRTRGTGELFFGEGSRLTVL.

This clonotype was observed at least ten times. This chain connects TRBV20-1 to TRBJ1-6; D remains ambiguous. The CDR3 consists of 13 residues. The ends were cut back, 8 bases at V and 10 bases at J, with 18 bases in the middle. Germline V lookup: CDR1 DFQATT, CDR2 SNEGSKA (reference sequence). The CDR3 nucleotides are TGCAGTTTCCGAGCCGGGGTAGTGTCACCCCTCCACTTT. It translates to CSFRAGVVSPLHF.

This clonotype came up once. The chain combines TRBV4-2 with TRBJ2-5; D possibly corresponds to TRBD2 (5 bases). Trimming took off 2 bases at V and 5 bases at J, with 15 bases between the two ends. The CDR3 has 15 amino acids. CDR1 and CDR2 from the germline V gene are LGHNA and YNFKEQ. Here the CDR3 DNA reads TGTGCCAGCAGCCAAACCTTAACGGGGATGGAGACCCAGTACTTC. Its protein product is CASSQTLTGMETQYF.

The rearrangement joins TRBV11-2 to TRBJ1-1; 8 nucleotides line up with TRBD1. The CDR3 runs 15 residues. Trimming removed 5 bases from V and 3 bases from J; junction bases left unmatched: 8. The V gene's germline CDR1 is SGHAT and CDR2 FQNNGV. This CDR3 reads CASSARGQVHTEAFF. CDR3 sequence (DNA): TGTGCCAGCAGCGCGAGGGGACAGGTGCACACTGAAGCTTTCTTT.

The CDR3 nucleotides read TGTGCCAATCCATCGGGGGACGGTCAGCCCCAGCATTTT. Amino acid sequence: CANPSGDGQPQHF. V is TRBV7-3 and J is TRBJ1-5; a possible D gene is TRBD1 (5 bases). This CDR3 has 13 residues. Per the germline V gene, CDR1 is SGHTA and CDR2 is FQGTGA. With 10 bases removed from V and 6 bases from J, the gap between germline ends came to 16 bases.

This clonotype was found many times. The chain recombines TRBV19 with TRBJ2-5, with D tentatively TRBD1 (5 bases). CDR1 LNHDA and CDR2 SQIVND come from the germline V gene (reference sequence). V lost 9 bases, J lost 1 base, and 12 bases lay in between. The CDR3 length is 13 residues. This CDR3 reads CASSSGSQETQYF. The CDR3 nucleotides read TGTGCCAGCAGTTCAGGGTCCCAAGAGACCCAGTACTTC. The variable domain in full, completed from reference TRBV19 and TRBJ2-5, reads DGGITQSPKYLFRKEGQNVTLSCEQNLNHDAMYWYRQDPGQGLRLIYYSQIVNDFQKGDIAEGYSVSREKKESFPLTVTSAQKNPTAFYLCASSSGSQETQYFGPGTRLLVL.

A few counts support this clonotype. This chain joins TRBV20-1 and TRBJ1-1; TRBD1 aligns across 7 bases. Germline CDR1 reads DFQATT; CDR2 reads SNEGSKA (reference sequence). The CDR3 contains 15 residues. The trim removed 2 bases at V and 2 bases at J, leaving 8 bases unmatched. DNA for the CDR3: TGCAGTGCTAGATCGTTCGGGACAGAAAACACTGAAGCTTTCTTT. Its translation: CSARSFGTENTEAFF.

This clonotype has a count of ten or more. V usage is TRBV7-2 and J usage is TRBJ2-7, with D perhaps TRBD2 (5 bases). CDR1 and CDR2 (germline): SGHTA, FQGNSA. Trimming took off 1 base at V and 7 bases at J, with 11 bases between the two ends. The CDR3 spans 13 residues. CDR3 region: CASSLEWEREQYF. DNA of the CDR3: TGTGCCAGCAGCTTAGAGTGGGAGAGGGAGCAGTACTTC.

V gene TRBV5-4 combines with J gene TRBJ2-7, with 8 bases lining up with TRBD1. CDR1 and CDR2 from the germline V gene are SGHNT and YYREEE (reference sequence). The CDR3 spans 14 residues. The junction had 5 bases not matched to a gene; V was cut back by 4 bases and J by 2 bases. CDR3 DNA: TGTGCCAGCAGCCGGGACAGGACAACCTACGAGCAGTACTTC. The encoded protein is CASSRDRTTYEQYF.

This chain joins TRBV25-1 and TRBJ1-5, with D possibly being TRBD1 (5 bases). Trimming pared 6 bases from V and 1 base from J, leaving 10 bases between. The CDR3 contains 14 residues. Germline assignment: CDR1 MGHDK and CDR2 SYGVNS. CDR3 nucleotide sequence: TGTGCCAGCAGCCCACAGGAGAGCAATCAGCCCCAGCATTTT. Its protein is CASSPQESNQPQHF.

V and J are TRBV7-9 and TRBJ2-5; D gene ambiguous. V lost 5 bases and J lost 1, with 11 bases in between. Germline CDR1 is SEHNR and CDR2 is FQNEAQ (reference sequence). CDR3 length: 14 amino acids. CDR3 coding DNA: TGTGCCAGCAGCCACTCCGGAGTCCAAGAGACCCAGTACTTC. As protein: CASSHSGVQETQYF.

This clonotype was observed a few times. The J gene is TRBJ2-7, the V gene TRBV12-3 or TRBV12-4; 7 bases align to TRBD1. Trimming cost V 6 bases and J 5 bases; bases outside gene matches: 13. The CDR3 is made up of 15 amino acids. Here the CDR3 reads CASSQLSTGNHEQYF. CDR3 nucleotides: TGTGCCAGCAGCCAACTATCGACAGGGAACCACGAGCAGTACTTC.

The chain is built from TRBV6-5 and TRBJ2-7; D may be TRBD1 (6 bases). CDR1 is MNHEY and CDR2 is SVGAGI in the germline V gene. V was cut by 2 bases and J by 7 bases, with 18 bases left in between. This CDR3 region has 15 residues. CDR3 sequence (DNA): TGTGCCAGCAGTTACGCCTCGACAGGAGGCAGGGAGCAGTACTTC. Its protein is CASSYASTGGREQYF.

This clonotype was seen a few times. This chain connects TRBV12-3 or TRBV12-4 to TRBJ1-3; D is unresolved. The CDR3 sequence is 16 residues long. The ends were cut back, 6 bases at V and 7 bases at J, with 22 bases in the middle. The CDR3 region is CASSPGRGTWRNTIYF. CDR3 DNA: TGTGCCAGCAGCCCAGGACGGGGAACATGGAGGAACACCATATATTTT.

In its sample, this clonotype was seen a few times. A single base separates this from a much larger clone, so it may be a read error. CDR3 region: CSGMTGEETRYF. The CDR3 DNA reads as TGCAGTGGCATGACAGGGGAAGAGACCCGGTACTTC. The chain couples TRBV20-1 to TRBJ2-5, with 8 positions matching TRBD1. The CDR3 spans 12 residues. Germline V CDR1 and CDR2: DFQATT, SNEGSKA (reference sequence).

This clonotype was detected a few times. The V gene is TRBV11-1, the J gene TRBJ2-1, with D perhaps TRBD2 (6 bases). CDR1 and CDR2 (germline): SGHAT, FQDESV (reference sequence). The CDR3 runs 15 residues. V lost 5 bases and J lost 2, with 13 bases in between. The CDR3 DNA is TGTGCCAGCAGCCCACCCACTAGCACCTACAATGAGCAGTTCTTC. As protein: CASSPPTSTYNEQFF.

The V gene is TRBV11-2, the J gene TRBJ2-1; D may correspond to TRBD1 or TRBD2 (5 bases each). The V gene lost 8 bases and the J gene lost 0 bases, with 11 bases spanning the gap. Germline assignment: CDR1 SGHAT and CDR2 FQNNGV. The CDR3 covers 14 residues. In DNA, the CDR3 is TGTGCCAGCCTAAGGGGAGACTCCTACAATGAGCAGTTCTTC. It translates to CASLRGDSYNEQFF.

The DNA of the CDR3 is TGTGCCTGGAGTGTACGGATATCTGGAAACACCATATATTTT. It yields the protein CAWSVRISGNTIYF. V usage is TRBV30 and J usage is TRBJ1-3; D gene uncertain. The CDR3 sequence is 14 residues long. Trimming cost V 0 bases and J 1 base, with 7 bases left between them. Germline lookup yields CDR1 GTSNPN and CDR2 SVGIG (reference sequence).

This clonotype was seen many times. The chain recombines TRBV15 with TRBJ1-2; 7 nucleotides agree with TRBD1. Trimming took 0 bases from V and 7 from J; bases not matched to a gene: 8. This CDR3 spans 15 amino acids. The germline gives CDR1 LNHNV, CDR2 YYDKDF (reference sequence). Here the CDR3 reads CATSRDRGEQAGYTF. CDR3 nucleotides: TGTGCCACCAGCAGAGACAGGGGGGAGCAGGCTGGCTACACCTTC. Based on the CDR3 plus reference TRBV15 and TRBJ1-2, the full variable domain is DAMVIQNPRYQVTQFGKPVTLSCSQTLNHNVMYWYQQKSSQAPKLLFHYYDKDFNNEADTPDNFQSRRPNTSFCFLDIRSPGLGDTAMYLCATSRDRGEQAGYTFGSGTRLTVV.

This clonotype was counted at least ten times. This chain connects TRBV15 to TRBJ1-1; D gene ambiguous. The CDR3 has 15 amino acids. V shed 0 bases and J shed 4 bases, with 12 bases lying between them. Germline values: CDR1 LNHNV, CDR2 YYDKDF (reference sequence). The DNA for the CDR3 is TGTGCCACCAGCAGAGATCGGATGGCGAGCACTGAAGCTTTCTTT. It encodes CATSRDRMASTEAFF.